This is a list of T cell receptor beta chains from one sample in a study of T-cell reconstitution after alpha-beta-depleted transplantation in children. TCRdb independently ran MiXCR on the PCR reads; one entry per CDR3 protein. This sample yields about 1,000,000 distinct CDR3 sequences, of which about 29% are seen a single time; roughly 31% belongs to the top ten. The sample here was PBMCs, mostly from graft donor cells, taken 360 days after TCRalphabeta/CD19-depleted stem cell transplant. The receptor source for this set is a boy under two years old who had a stem cell transplant for SCID, so the T cells may come from the graft donor. CDR3s include the opening cysteine and the closing phenylalanine or tryptophan. D genes are given only for firm matches. Some rows mark clone size as missing; the rest say once, few, many or name a class of expanded clone.

D	J	size	V	DNA	CDR3
-	TRBJ2-7	-	TRBV11-2	TGTGCCAGCAGCCATTGGACTAACTCCTACGAGCAGTACTTC	CASSHWTNSYEQYF
-	TRBJ1-2	many	TRBV29-1	TGCAGCGCCCTTATCTCAGACATCTATGGCTACACCTTC	CSALISDIYGYTF
-	TRBJ2-1	few	TRBV4-1	TGCGCCAGCAGCCAAGGTTTAACAGGAAGGTCTGAGCAGTTCTTC	CASSQGLTGRSEQFF
-	TRBJ1-5	-	TRBV27	TGTGCCAGCAGTTTACGGACACCTGTCAATCAGCCCCAGCATTTT	CASSLRTPVNQPQHF
-	TRBJ1-3	-	TRBV7-9	TGTGCCAGCAGCTTAGAACCCCGGCAGGGGGGAAACACCATATATTTT	CASSLEPRQGGNTIYF
-	TRBJ2-1	many	TRBV7-8	TGTGCCAGCAGCCCCAGAGCGAATGAGCAGTTCTTC	CASSPRANEQFF
TRBD1	TRBJ2-1	-	TRBV29-1	TGCAGCGTTGGCACAGGGGGTTGGGATGAGCAGTTCTTC	CSVGTGGWDEQFF
TRBD1	TRBJ2-5	-	TRBV28	TGTGCCAGCAGTTTAGAGGGGGCAAAGACCCAGTACTTC	CASSLEGAKTQYF
-	TRBJ2-1	many	TRBV20-1	TGCAGTGCTAGACGGGTCACACACAATGAGCAGTTCTTC	CSARRVTHNEQFF
TRBD1	TRBJ1-1	few	TRBV12-3/TRBV12-4	TGTGCCAGCAGCCCCGACAGGGGCCCTGAAGCTTTCTTT	CASSPDRGPEAFF
-	TRBJ2-7	-	TRBV10-3	TGTGCCATCAGCGAAGAGAATAGCTCCTACGAGCAGTACTTC	CAISEENSSYEQYF
-	TRBJ2-1	-	TRBV20-1	TGCAGTGCTGAGACCCGGGAGAGGTATGAGCAGTTCTTC	CSAETRERYEQFF
TRBD2	TRBJ2-5	-	TRBV2	TGTGCCAGCAGTGAGGTGGCTTCGGGCGGGGGGGCCCAAGAGACCCAGTACTTC	CASSEVASGGGAQETQYF
-	TRBJ2-2	many	TRBV20-1	TGCAGTGCTAGCCCCGACAGAACCGGGGAGCTGTTTTTT	CSASPDRTGELFF
-	TRBJ2-3	-	TRBV18	TGTGCCAGCTCACTATACGGGGACACAGATACGCAGTATTTT	CASSLYGDTDTQYF
TRBD2	TRBJ2-1	few	TRBV10-3	TGTGCCATCAGTGAGCCGGGAGGCAATGAGCAGTTCTTC	CAISEPGGNEQFF
TRBD1	TRBJ2-1	-	TRBV7-9	TGTGCCAGCAGCTTCTCCCGCGACAGGGCAGGCAATGAGCAGTTCTTC	CASSFSRDRAGNEQFF
TRBD1	TRBJ2-2	few	TRBV13	TGTGCCAGCAGCTCTAACCGGGACAGGGGTTCCGGGGAGCTGTTTTTT	CASSSNRDRGSGELFF
-	TRBJ1-6	-	TRBV7-9	TGTGCCAGCAGCCCAGGGGTACCGCGTCGTGGTTCACCCCTCCACTTT	CASSPGVPRRGSPLHF
TRBD2	TRBJ2-2	few	TRBV6-2/TRBV6-3	TGTGCCAGCAGATCATCTAGCGGGGGGGCGACCGGGGAGCTGTTTTTT	CASRSSSGGATGELFF
TRBD2	TRBJ2-7	few	TRBV4-1	TGCGCCAGCAGCCAAGGTACACGGGGGGACTCCTACGAGCAGTACTTC	CASSQGTRGDSYEQYF
-	TRBJ2-5	once	TRBV7-9	TGTGCCAGCAGCCATGGGGGGATCGAGACCCAGTACTTC	CASSHGGIETQYF
-	TRBJ1-4	-	TRBV12-3/TRBV12-4	TGTGCCAGCAGTTCCAGGGACGTACGGGTGTTTTTT	CASSSRDVRVFF
-	TRBJ2-1	-	TRBV20-1	TGCAGTGCTAGTCTTCTCCTGAATGAGCAGTTCTTC	CSASLLLNEQFF
-	TRBJ1-2	-	TRBV29-1	TGCAGCGTTGTGTCGGGGAACTATGGCTACACCTTC	CSVVSGNYGYTF
-	TRBJ2-7	-	TRBV5-1	TGCGCCAGCAGCTTGGACTGGGGCATCGTCTACGAGCAGTACTTC	CASSLDWGIVYEQYF
-	TRBJ2-2	few	TRBV12-3/TRBV12-4	TGTGCCAGCAGTCCCTTCGAGGTCGGGGAGCTGTTTTTT	CASSPFEVGELFF
TRBD1	TRBJ2-7	few	TRBV18	TGTGCCAGCTCACCCTCAACAGGGGTCTACGAGCAGTACTTC	CASSPSTGVYEQYF
-	TRBJ2-6	few	TRBV20-1	TGCAGTGCTAGAGATCCGACGGAGCCCATCTCTGGGGCCAACGTCCTGACTTTC	CSARDPTEPISGANVLTF
-	TRBJ2-7	-	TRBV12-3/TRBV12-4	TGTGCCAGCAGTTTAGCCCCAAACAGGCTACTCTACGAGCAGTACTTC	CASSLAPNRLLYEQYF
TRBD1	TRBJ2-3	-	TRBV15	TGTGCCACCAGCAGTCCGTGGGGGCAGGGGGTGACAGATACGCAGTATTTT	CATSSPWGQGVTDTQYF
-	TRBJ2-1	many	TRBV5-6	TGTGCCAGCAGCTTGGGTAGGAAGGCACACGATGAGCAGTTCTTC	CASSLGRKAHDEQFF
-	TRBJ2-1	many	TRBV5-1	TGCGCCAGCGGTAACAGGAACAATGAGCAGTTCTTC	CASGNRNNEQFF
-	TRBJ2-2	few	TRBV4-3	TGCGCCAGCAGCCAAGTCCCAGGGGCGGAGGACACCGGGGAGCTGTTTTTT	CASSQVPGAEDTGELFF
TRBD2	TRBJ2-1	-	TRBV10-3	TGTGCCATCAGACTAGCGGGGGCCTACAATGAGCAGTTCTTC	CAIRLAGAYNEQFF
-	TRBJ2-1	-	TRBV3-1	TGTGCCAGCAGCCCTCTGATTGGGAAGTCGGGTCCCAATGAGCAGTTCTTC	CASSPLIGKSGPNEQFF
-	TRBJ1-5	-	TRBV12-3/TRBV12-4	TGTGCCAGCAGTTTTGTGGGGGTACGCAATCAGCCCCAGCATTTT	CASSFVGVRNQPQHF
-	TRBJ2-3	few	TRBV10-3	TGTGCCATCAGTGAGCCCCCGGAAGATACGCAGTATTTT	CAISEPPEDTQYF
-	TRBJ2-7	-	TRBV6-6	TGTGCCAGCAGGGTGTCGTACGAGCAGTACTTC	CASRVSYEQYF
-	TRBJ2-7	few	TRBV7-3	TGTGCCAGCAGCAATAGGGTCGGGAACGAGCAGTACTTC	CASSNRVGNEQYF
TRBD2	TRBJ2-1	few	TRBV20-1	TGCAGTGCTCGGCCAGCGGGGGGGCGGAATGAGCAGTTCTTC	CSARPAGGRNEQFF
TRBD1	TRBJ1-1	few	TRBV5-1	TGCGCCAGCAGCTTGGCCGGGACAGCAATCGAAGCTTTCTTT	CASSLAGTAIEAFF
-	TRBJ1-2	-	TRBV28	TGTGCCAGCAGTTTATATTCCTACAACTATGGCTACACCTTC	CASSLYSYNYGYTF
-	TRBJ2-2	-	TRBV20-1	TGCAGTGCTAGCGGGGGAGGTCGCGGGGAGCTGTTTTTT	CSASGGGRGELFF
-	TRBJ2-7	-	TRBV12-3/TRBV12-4	TGTGCCAGCAGTCCGGAGACCGCGAGCTCCTACGAGCAGTACTTC	CASSPETASSYEQYF
-	TRBJ1-6	-	TRBV5-5	TGTGCCAGCAGCTTGGTAATGGACGGACGACCCCACTTT	CASSLVMDGRPHF
-	TRBJ2-3	-	TRBV7-2	TGTGCCAGCAGTTATACTTCAAGGCGTACGCAGTATTTT	CASSYTSRRTQYF
-	TRBJ2-5	once	TRBV9	TGTGCCAGCAGCGTAGGGGCAGACCAAGAGACCCAGTACTTC	CASSVGADQETQYF
-	TRBJ2-5	-	TRBV7-2	TGTGCCAGCAGCTCGCCCGGGGGTTGGGAGACCCAGTACTTC	CASSSPGGWETQYF